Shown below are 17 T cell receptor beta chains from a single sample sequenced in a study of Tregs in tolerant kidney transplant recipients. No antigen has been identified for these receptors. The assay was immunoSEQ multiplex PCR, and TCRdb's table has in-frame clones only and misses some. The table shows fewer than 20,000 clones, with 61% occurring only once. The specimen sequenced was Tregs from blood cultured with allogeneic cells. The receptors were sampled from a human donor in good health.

The CDR3 nucleotides read TGTGCCAGCAGCTTGAGGGTCGGGGGCCCGACGAATACGCAGTATTTT. Amino acids: CASSLRVGGPTNTQYF. The gene calls are TRBV7-2 and TRBJ2-3; tentatively, D is TRBD1 or TRBD2 (6 bases each). Trimming cost V 3 bases and J 7 bases, with 20 bases left between them. The CDR3 consists of 16 residues. CDR1 and CDR2 (germline): SGHTA, FQGNSA. Looking up the rest from reference TRBV7-2 and TRBJ2-3 gives the full variable domain: GAGVSQSPSNKVTEKGKDVELRCDPISGHTALYWYRQSLGQGLEFLIYFQGNSAPDKSGLPSDRFSAERTGGSVSTLTIQRTQQEDSAVYLCASSLRVGGPTNTQYFGPGTRLTVL.

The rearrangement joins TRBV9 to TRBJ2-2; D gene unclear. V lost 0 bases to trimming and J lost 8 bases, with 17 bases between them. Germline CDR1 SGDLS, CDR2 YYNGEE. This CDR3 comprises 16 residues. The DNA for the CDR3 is TGTGCCAGCAGCGTAGGGTTTCGGTCCACGACTGGGGAGCTGTTTTTT. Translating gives CASSVGFRSTTGELFF.

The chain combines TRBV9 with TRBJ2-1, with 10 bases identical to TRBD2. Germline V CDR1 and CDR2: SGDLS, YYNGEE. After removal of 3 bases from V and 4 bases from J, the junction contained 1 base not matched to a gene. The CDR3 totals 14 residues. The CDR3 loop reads CASSGTSGYNEQFF. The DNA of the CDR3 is TGTGCCAGCAGCGGGACTAGCGGTTACAATGAGCAGTTCTTC. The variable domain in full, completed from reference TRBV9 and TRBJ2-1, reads DSGVTQTPKHLITATGQRVTLRCSPRSGDLSVYWYQQSLDQGLQFLIQYYNGEERAKGNILERFSAQQFPDLHSELNLSSLELGDSALYFCASSGTSGYNEQFFGPGTRLTVL.

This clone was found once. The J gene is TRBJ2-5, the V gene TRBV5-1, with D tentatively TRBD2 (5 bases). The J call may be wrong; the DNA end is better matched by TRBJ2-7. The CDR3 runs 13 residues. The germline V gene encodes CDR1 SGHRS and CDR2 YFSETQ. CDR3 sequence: CASSSGMAYEQYF. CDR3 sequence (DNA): TGCGCCAGCAGCTCCGGGATGGCCTACGAGCAGTACTTC.

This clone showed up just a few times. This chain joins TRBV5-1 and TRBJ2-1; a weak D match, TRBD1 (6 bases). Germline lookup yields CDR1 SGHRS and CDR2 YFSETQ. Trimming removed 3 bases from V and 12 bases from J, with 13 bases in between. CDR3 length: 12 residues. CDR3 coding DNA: TGCGCCAGCAGCTCAGGGGTAGGGGGGCAGTTCTTC. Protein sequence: CASSSGVGGQFF.

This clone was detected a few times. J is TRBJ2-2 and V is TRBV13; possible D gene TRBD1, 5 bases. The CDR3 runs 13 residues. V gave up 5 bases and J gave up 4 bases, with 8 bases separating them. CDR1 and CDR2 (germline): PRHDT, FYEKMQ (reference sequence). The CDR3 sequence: CASSRQGTGELFF. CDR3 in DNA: TGTGCCAGCAGCCGCCAGGGCACCGGGGAGCTGTTTTTT. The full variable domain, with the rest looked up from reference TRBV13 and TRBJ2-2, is AAGVIQSPRHLIKEKRETATLKCYPIPRHDTVYWYQQGPGQDPQFLISFYEKMQSDKGSIPDRFSAQQFSDYHSELNMSSLELGDSALYFCASSRQGTGELFFGEGSRLTVL.

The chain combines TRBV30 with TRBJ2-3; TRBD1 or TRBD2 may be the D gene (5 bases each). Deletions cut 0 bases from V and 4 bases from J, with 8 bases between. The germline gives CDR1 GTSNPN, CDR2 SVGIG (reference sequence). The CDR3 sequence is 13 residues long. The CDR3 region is CAWSVVGADTQYF. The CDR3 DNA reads TGTGCCTGGAGTGTGGTGGGGGCAGATACGCAGTATTTT.

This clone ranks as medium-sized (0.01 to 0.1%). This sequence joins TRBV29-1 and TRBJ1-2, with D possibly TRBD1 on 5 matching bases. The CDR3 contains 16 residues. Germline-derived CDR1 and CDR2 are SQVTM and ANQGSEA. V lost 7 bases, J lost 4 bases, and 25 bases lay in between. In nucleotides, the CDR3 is TGCAGCGCTCACTCCGGGACCTCAAACACCTTCTATGGCTACACCTTC. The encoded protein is CSAHSGTSNTFYGYTF.

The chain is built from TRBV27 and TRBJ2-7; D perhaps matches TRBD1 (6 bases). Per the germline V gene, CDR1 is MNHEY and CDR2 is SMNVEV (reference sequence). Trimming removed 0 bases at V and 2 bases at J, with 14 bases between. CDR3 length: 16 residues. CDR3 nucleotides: TGTGCCAGCAGTTTATCGTACAGGGAAGCAACCTACGAGCAGTACTTC. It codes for CASSLSYREATYEQYF.

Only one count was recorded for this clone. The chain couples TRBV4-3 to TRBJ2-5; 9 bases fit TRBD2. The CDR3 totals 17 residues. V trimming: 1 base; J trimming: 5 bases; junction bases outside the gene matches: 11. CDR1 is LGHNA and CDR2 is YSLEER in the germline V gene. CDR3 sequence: CASSQVDLAGNVETQYF. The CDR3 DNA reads TGCGCCAGCAGCCAAGTGGACCTAGCGGGAAACGTGGAGACCCAGTACTTC.

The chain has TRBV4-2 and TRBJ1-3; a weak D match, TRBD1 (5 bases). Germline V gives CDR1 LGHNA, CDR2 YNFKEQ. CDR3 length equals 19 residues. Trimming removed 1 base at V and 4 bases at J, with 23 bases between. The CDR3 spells CASSQGALAGTASGNTIYF. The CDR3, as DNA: TGTGCCAGCAGCCAAGGGGCCCTAGCCGGGACGGCGAGCGGAAACACCATATATTTT.

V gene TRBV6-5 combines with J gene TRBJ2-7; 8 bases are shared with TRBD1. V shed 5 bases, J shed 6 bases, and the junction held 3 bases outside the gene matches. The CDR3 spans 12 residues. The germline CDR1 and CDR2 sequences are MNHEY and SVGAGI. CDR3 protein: CASSRTGSEQYF. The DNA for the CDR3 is TGTGCCAGCAGTCGGACAGGGTCCGAGCAGTACTTC.

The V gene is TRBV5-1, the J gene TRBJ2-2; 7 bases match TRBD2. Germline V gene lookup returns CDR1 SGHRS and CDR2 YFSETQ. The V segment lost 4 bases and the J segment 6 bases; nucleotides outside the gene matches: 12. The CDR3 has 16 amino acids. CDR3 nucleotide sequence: TGCGCCAGCAGCGTGAAAAGCGGGGCCTCTTCCGGGGAGCTGTTTTTT. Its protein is CASSVKSGASSGELFF.

CDR3 sequence: CASSDSRGANVLTF. The CDR3 DNA reads TGTGCCAGCAGTGACTCGAGGGGGGCCAACGTCCTGACTTTC. This chain uses TRBV6-4 with TRBJ2-6; D ambiguous. The germline V gene encodes CDR1 MRHNA and CDR2 SNTAGT. V shed 0 bases and J shed 4 bases, with 4 bases lying between them. The CDR3 has 14 residues.

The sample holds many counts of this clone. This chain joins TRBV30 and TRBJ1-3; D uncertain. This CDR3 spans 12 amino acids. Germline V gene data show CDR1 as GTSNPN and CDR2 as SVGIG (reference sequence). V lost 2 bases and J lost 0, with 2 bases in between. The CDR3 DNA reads TGTGCCTGGAGTCACTCTGGAAACACCATATATTTT. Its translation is CAWSHSGNTIYF. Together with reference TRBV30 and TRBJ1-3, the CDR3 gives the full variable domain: SQTIHQWPATLVQPVGSPLSLECTVEGTSNPNLYWYRQAAGRGLQLLFYSVGIGQISSEVPQNLSASRPQDRQFILSSKKLLLSDSGFYLCAWSHSGNTIYFGEGSWLTVV.

For the CDR3, the DNA is TGTGCCAGCAGTGAATTAAAGGAAGTCTATGGCTACACCTTC. Translating gives CASSELKEVYGYTF. The V and J genes are TRBV6-1 and TRBJ1-2; D not resolved. This CDR3 is built from 14 residues. Germline CDR1 MNHNS, CDR2 SASEGT. V lost 2 bases and J 4 bases, leaving 11 bases between the germline ends.

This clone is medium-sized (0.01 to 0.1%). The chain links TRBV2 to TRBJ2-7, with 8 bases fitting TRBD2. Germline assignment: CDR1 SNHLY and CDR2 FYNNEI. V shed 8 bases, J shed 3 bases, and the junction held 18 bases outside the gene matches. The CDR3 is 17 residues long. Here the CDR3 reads CASAIEREWGFNYEQYF. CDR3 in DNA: TGTGCCAGCGCAATCGAGCGGGAGTGGGGATTTAACTACGAGCAGTACTTC.